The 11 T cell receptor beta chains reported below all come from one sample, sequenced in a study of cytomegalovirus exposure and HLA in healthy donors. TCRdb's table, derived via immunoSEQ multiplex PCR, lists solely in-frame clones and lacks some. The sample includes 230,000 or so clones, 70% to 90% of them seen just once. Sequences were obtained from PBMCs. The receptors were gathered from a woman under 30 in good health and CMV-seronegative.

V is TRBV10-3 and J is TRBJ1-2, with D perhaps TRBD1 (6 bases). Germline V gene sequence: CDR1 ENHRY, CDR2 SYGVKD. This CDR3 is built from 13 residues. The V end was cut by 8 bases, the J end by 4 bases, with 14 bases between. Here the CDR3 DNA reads TGTGCCATCCACAGACAGGACACCTATGGCTACACCTTC. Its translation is CAIHRQDTYGYTF.

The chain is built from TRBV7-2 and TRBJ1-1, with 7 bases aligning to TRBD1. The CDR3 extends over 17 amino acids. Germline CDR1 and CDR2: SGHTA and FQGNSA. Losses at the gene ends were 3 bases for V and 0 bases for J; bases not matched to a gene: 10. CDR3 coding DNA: TGTGCCAGCAGCTTTCCGCCGGGACAGAGGGTGAACACTGAAGCTTTCTTT. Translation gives CASSFPPGQRVNTEAFF.

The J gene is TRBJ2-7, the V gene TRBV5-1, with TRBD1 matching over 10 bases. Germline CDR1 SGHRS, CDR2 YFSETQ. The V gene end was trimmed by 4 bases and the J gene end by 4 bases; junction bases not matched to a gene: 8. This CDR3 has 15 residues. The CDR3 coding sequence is TGCGCCAGCAGCGCGACAGGGGGCGTCTCATACGAGCAGTACTTC. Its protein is CASSATGGVSYEQYF.

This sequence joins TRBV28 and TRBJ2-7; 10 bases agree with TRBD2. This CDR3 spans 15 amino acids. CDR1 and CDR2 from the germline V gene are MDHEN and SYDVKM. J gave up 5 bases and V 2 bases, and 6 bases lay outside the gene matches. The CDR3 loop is CASSLLAGEGHEQYF. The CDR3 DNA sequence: TGTGCCAGCAGTTTACTAGCGGGAGAGGGCCACGAGCAGTACTTC.

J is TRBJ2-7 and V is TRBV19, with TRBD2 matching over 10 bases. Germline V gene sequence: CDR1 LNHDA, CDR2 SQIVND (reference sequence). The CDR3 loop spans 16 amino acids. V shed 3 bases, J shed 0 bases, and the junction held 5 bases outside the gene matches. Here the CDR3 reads CASSISGGYDSYEQYF. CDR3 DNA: TGTGCCAGTAGTATTAGCGGGGGGTATGACTCCTACGAGCAGTACTTC. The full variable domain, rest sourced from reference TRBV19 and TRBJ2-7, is DGGITQSPKYLFRKEGQNVTLSCEQNLNHDAMYWYRQDPGQGLRLIYYSQIVNDFQKGDIAEGYSVSREKKESFPLTVTSAQKNPTAFYLCASSISGGYDSYEQYFGPGTRLTVT.

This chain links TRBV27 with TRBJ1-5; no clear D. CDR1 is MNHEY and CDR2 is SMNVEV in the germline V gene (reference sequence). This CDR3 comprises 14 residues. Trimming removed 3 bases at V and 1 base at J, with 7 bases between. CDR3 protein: CASSFTGSNQPQHF. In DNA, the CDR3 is TGTGCCAGCAGTTTTACGGGGAGCAATCAGCCCCAGCATTTT.

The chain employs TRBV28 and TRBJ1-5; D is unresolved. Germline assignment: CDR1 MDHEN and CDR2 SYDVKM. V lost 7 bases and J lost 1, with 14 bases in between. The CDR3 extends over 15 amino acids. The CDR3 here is CASTPMFVSNQPQHF. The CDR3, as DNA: TGTGCCAGCACCCCTATGTTCGTGAGCAATCAGCCCCAGCATTTT.

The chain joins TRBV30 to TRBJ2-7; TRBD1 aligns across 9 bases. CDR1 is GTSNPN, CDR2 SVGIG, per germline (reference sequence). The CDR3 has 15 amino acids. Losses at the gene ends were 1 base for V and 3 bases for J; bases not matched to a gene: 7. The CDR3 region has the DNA TGTGCCTGGAGTGGAATGACAGGGGGACTCTACGAGCAGTACTTC. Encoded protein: CAWSGMTGGLYEQYF.

CDR3 coding DNA: TGTGCCAGTAGGACGGGACAGGCTGGTAATGAAAAACTGTTTTTT. Its protein is CASRTGQAGNEKLFF. The V call is TRBV19, the J call TRBJ1-4; 8 bases align to TRBD1. This CDR3 comprises 15 residues. CDR1 LNHDA and CDR2 SQIVND come from the germline V gene (reference sequence). The ends lost 6 bases at V and 4 bases at J; junction bases unmatched: 7.

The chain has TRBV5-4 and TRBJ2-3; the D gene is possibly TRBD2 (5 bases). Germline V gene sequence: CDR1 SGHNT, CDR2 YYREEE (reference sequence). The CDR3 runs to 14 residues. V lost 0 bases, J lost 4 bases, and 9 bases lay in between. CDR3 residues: CASSLDSSPDTQYF. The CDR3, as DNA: TGTGCCAGCAGCTTGGATTCTAGCCCAGATACGCAGTATTTT.

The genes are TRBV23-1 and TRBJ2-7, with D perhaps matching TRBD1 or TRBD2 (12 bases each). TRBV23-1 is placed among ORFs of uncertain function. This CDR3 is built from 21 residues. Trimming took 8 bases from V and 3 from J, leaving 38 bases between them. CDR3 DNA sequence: TGCGCCAGCGGGACAGGGGGCTCTACTAGCGGGAGGCCCCGTTGTTACTACGAGCAGTACTTC. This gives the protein CASGTGGSTSGRPRCYYEQYF.